This T cell receptor beta chain was observed in a study of shared clonotypes between healthy human individuals. Turning to this clone: What it binds is unknown.

The length of the CDR3 is 14 residues. Germline CDR1 is SNHLY and CDR2 is FYNNEI. Deletions cut 0 bases from V and 3 bases from J, with 5 bases between. Study conclusions and caveats: Read depth was anticipated to influence clonotype sharing among donors. Richness estimates generally favored naive over memory subsets.

Libraries were prepared by immunoSEQ multiplex PCR; TCRdb keeps only in-frame clonotypes and omits some of them. The sample contains around 2.1 million clones, 95% of which appear only once. The material sequenced was naive CD4+ T cells sorted from blood. Noted subset: CD45RA+ positively selected. This sequence originates from a man aged 18 to 29 in good health. The chain is built from TRBV2 and TRBJ1-4; D gene unclear. CDR3 in amino acids: CASSEAWANEKLFF. In DNA, the CDR3 is TGTGCCAGCAGTGAAGCGTGGGCTAATGAAAAACTGTTTTTT.